This TCR beta chain was documented in a study of neurological immune-mediated disorders. Synthesis of cDNA was accomplished via 5'RACE employing 10-nucleotide random UMIs. TCRdb reprocessed the 5' RACE reads with MiXCR, giving one entry per CDR3 protein. Seen here are tens of thousands of distinct CDR3 sequences, roughly a tenth observed once, and the top ten hold about 20%. This clonotype is medium-sized within its sample. Its matching antigen is unknown. The study, taken as a whole, reports: No sharing of CDR3 amino acid sequences was observed among expanded clones across subjects, suggesting private repertoires in all groups.

Germline CDR1 is SGHRS and CDR2 is YFSETQ. The V end was cut by 4 bases, the J end by 0 bases, with 13 bases between. The CDR3 spans 16 residues. The sample consisted of PBMCs. The receptor's source is a woman aged 60-75 years with HTLV-1-associated myelopathy (HAM/TSP). The rearrangement joins TRBV5-1 to TRBJ2-2; tentatively, D is TRBD1 or TRBD2 (7 bases each). Here the CDR3 reads CASSPGGTANTGELFF. The CDR3 bases are TGCGCCAGCAGCCCCGGGGGGACAGCGAACACCGGGGAGCTGTTTTTT.